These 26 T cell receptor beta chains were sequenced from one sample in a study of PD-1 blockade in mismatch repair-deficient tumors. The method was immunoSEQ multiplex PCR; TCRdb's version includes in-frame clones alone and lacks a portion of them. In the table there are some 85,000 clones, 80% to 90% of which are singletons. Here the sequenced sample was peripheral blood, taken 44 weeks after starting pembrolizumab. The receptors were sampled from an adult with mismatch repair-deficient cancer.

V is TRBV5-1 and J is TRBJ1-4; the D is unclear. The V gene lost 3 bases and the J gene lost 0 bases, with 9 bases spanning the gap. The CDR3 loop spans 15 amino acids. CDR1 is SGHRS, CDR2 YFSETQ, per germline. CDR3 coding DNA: TGCGCCAGCAGCTACGAGGTTGCAACTAATGAAAAACTGTTTTTT. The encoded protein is CASSYEVATNEKLFF.

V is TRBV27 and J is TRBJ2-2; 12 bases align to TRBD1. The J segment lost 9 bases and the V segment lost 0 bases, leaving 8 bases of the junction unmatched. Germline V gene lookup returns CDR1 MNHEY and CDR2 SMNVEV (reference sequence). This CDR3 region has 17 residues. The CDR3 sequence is CASSLSGPGQGAWELFF. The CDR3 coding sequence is TGTGCCAGCAGTTTATCCGGGCCGGGACAGGGGGCCTGGGAGCTGTTTTTT.

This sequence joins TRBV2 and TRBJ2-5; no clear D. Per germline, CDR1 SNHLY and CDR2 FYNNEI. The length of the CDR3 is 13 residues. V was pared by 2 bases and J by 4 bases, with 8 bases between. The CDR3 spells CASSELGGETQYF. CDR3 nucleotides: TGTGCCAGCAGTGAACTGGGCGGAGAGACCCAGTACTTC.

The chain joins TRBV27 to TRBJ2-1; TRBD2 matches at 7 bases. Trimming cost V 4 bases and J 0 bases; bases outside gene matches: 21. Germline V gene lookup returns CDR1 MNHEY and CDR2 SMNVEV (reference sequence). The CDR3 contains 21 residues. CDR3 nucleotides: TGTGCCAGCAGTTCTTTGACATTTGGGAGAATAAGCGGGAACTCCTACAATGAGCAGTTCTTC. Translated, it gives CASSSLTFGRISGNSYNEQFF.

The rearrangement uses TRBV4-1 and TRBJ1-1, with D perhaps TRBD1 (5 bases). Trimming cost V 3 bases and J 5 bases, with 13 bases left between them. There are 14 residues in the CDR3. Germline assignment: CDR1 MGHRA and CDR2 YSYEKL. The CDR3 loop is CASSQAMGGTEAFF. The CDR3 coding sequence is TGCGCCAGCAGCCAGGCTATGGGGGGGACTGAAGCTTTCTTT.

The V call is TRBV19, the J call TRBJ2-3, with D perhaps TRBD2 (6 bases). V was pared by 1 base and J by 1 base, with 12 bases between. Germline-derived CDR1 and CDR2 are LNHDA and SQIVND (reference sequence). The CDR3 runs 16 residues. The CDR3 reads CASSIAVGGGTDTQYF. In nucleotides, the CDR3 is TGTGCCAGTAGTATAGCCGTGGGAGGCGGCACAGATACGCAGTATTTT.

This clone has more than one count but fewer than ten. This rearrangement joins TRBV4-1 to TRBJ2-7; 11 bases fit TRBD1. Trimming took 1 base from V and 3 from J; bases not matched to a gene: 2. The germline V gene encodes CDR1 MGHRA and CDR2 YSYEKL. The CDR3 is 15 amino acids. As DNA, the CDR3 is TGCGCCAGCAGCCAAGTGGACAGGGGGCACTACGAGCAGTACTTC. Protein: CASSQVDRGHYEQYF.

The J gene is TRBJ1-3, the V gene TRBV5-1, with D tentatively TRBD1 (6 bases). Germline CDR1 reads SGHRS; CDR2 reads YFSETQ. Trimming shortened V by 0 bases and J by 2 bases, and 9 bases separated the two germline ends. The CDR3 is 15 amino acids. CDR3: CASSLAGTPGNTIYF. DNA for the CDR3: TGCGCCAGCAGCTTGGCCGGGACACCTGGAAACACCATATATTTT. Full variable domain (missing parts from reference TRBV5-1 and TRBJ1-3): KAGVTQTPRYLIKTRGQQVTLSCSPISGHRSVSWYQQTPGQGLQFLFEYFSETQRNKGNFPGRFSGRQFSNSRSEMNVSTLELGDSALYLCASSLAGTPGNTIYFGEGSWLTVV.

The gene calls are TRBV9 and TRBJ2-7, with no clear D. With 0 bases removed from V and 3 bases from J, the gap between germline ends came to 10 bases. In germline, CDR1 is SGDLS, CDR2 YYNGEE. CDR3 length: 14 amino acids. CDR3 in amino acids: CASSVVERGYEQYF. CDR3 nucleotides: TGTGCCAGCAGCGTAGTTGAGAGAGGCTACGAGCAGTACTTC.

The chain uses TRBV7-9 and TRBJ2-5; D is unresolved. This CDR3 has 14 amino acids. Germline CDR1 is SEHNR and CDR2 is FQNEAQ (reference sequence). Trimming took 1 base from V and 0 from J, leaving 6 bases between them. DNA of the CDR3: TGTGCCAGCAGCTTAGAGGCAGACCAAGAGACCCAGTACTTC. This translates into CASSLEADQETQYF.

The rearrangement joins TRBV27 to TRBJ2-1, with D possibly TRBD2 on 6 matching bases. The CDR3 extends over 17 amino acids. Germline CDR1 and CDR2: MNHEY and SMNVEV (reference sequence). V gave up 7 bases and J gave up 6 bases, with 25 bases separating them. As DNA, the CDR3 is TGTGCCAGCACCCCGTTAGCCCTTACGGGAGTAAGCAATGAGCAGTTCTTC. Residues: CASTPLALTGVSNEQFF.

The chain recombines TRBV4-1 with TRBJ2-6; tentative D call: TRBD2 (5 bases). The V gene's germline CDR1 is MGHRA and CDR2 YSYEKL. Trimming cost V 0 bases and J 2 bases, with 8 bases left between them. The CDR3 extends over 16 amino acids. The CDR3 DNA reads TGCGCCAGCAGCCAAGATCGGGGTGCTGGGGCCAACGTCCTGACTTTC. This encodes CASSQDRGAGANVLTF.

Here the CDR3 DNA reads TGTGCCTGGAGTGTAGACGCGGGAGGTGGCGGGAAGTACTTC. Amino acids: CAWSVDAGGGGKYF. J is TRBJ2-7 and V is TRBV30; TRBD2 matches at 8 bases. V lost 0 bases to trimming and J lost 11 bases; unmatched junction nucleotides: 12. This CDR3 has 14 amino acids. Germline V CDR1 and CDR2: GTSNPN, SVGIG (reference sequence).

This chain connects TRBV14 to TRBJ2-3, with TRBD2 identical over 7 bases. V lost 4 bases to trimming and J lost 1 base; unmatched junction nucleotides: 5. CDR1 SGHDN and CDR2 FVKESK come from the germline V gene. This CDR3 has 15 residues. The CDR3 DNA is TGTGCCAGCAGCCCAACCCTAGCGGGCACAGATACGCAGTATTTT. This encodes CASSPTLAGTDTQYF.

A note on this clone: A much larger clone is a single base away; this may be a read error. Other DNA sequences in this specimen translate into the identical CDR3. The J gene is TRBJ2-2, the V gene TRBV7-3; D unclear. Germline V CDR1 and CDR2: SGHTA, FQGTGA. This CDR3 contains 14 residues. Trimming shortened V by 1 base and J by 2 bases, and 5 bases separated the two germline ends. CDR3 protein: CASSLISNTGELFF. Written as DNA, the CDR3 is TGTGCCAGCAGCTTAATTTCTAACACCGGGGAGCTGTTTTTT.

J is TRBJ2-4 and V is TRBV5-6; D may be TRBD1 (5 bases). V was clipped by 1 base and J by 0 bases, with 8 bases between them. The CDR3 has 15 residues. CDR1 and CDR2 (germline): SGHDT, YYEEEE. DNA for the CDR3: TGTGCCAGCAGCTTGCGACAGCTAGCCAAAAACATTCAGTACTTC. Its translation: CASSLRQLAKNIQYF.

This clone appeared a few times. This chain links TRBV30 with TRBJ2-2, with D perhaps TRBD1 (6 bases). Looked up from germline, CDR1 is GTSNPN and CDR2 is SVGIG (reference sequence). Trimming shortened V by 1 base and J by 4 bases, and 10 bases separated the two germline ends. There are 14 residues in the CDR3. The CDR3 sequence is CAWSAGVVTGELFF. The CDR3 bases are TGTGCCTGGAGTGCAGGGGTGGTCACCGGGGAGCTGTTTTTT.

CDR3 residues: CASSLQGSNTEAFF. DNA for the CDR3: TGTGCCAGCAGCTTACAGGGTTCCAACACTGAAGCTTTCTTT. This chain connects TRBV7-3 to TRBJ1-1, with D possibly TRBD1 on 5 matching bases. This CDR3 comprises 14 residues. CDR1 is SGHTA and CDR2 is FQGTGA in the germline V gene. Trimming stripped 2 bases from V and 2 bases from J, with 9 bases between.

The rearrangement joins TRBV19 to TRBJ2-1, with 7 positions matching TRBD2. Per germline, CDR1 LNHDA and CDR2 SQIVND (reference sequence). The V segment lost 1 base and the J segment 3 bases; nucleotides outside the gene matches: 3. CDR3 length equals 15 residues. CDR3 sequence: CASSIGSGVYNEQFF. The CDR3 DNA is TGTGCCAGTAGTATAGGAAGCGGGGTCTACAATGAGCAGTTCTTC.

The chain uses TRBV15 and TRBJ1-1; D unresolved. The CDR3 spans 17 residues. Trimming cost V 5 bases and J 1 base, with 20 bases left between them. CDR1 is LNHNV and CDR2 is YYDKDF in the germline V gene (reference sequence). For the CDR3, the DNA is TGTGCCACCAGCGCCCCTTCGGGTTTCTGGGCGAACACTGAAGCTTTCTTT. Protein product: CATSAPSGFWANTEAFF.

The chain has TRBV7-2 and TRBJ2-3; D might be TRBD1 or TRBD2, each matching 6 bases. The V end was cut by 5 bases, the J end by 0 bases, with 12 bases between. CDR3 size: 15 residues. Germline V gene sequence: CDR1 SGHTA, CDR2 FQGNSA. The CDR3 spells CASSPGGVSTDTQYF. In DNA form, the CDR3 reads TGTGCCAGCAGCCCCGGGGGCGTTAGCACAGATACGCAGTATTTT.

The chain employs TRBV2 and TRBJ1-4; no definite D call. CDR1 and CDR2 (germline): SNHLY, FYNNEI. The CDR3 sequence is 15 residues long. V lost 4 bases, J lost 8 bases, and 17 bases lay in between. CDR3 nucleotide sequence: TGTGCCAGCAGTGGACACCCCCTTGGAGCGGAAAAACTGTTTTTT. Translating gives CASSGHPLGAEKLFF.

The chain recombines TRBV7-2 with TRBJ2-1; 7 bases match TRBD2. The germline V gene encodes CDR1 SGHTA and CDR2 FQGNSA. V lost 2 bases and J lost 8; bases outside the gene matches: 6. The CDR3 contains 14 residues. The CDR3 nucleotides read TGTGCCAGCAGCTTATTTGCGGGAGTTTATGAGCAGTTCTTC. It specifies CASSLFAGVYEQFF. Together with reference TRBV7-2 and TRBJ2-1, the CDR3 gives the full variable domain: GAGVSQSPSNKVTEKGKDVELRCDPISGHTALYWYRQSLGQGLEFLIYFQGNSAPDKSGLPSDRFSAERTGGSVSTLTIQRTQQEDSAVYLCASSLFAGVYEQFFGPGTRLTVL.

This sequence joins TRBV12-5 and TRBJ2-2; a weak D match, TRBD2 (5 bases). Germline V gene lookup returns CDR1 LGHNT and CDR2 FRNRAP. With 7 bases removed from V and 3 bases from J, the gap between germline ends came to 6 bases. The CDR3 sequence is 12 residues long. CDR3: CASAGDTGELFF. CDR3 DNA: TGTGCTAGTGCCGGGGACACCGGGGAGCTGTTTTTT.

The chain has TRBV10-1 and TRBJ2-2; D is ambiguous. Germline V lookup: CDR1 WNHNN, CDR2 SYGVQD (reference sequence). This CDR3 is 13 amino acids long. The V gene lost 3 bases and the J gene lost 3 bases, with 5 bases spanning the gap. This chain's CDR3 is CASSDSYTGELFF. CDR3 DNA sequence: TGCGCCAGCAGTGACTCTTACACCGGGGAGCTGTTTTTT.

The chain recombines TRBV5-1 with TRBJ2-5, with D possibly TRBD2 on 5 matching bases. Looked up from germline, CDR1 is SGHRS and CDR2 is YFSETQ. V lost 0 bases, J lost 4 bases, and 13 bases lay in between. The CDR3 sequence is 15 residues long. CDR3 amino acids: CASSLDLGAGETQYF. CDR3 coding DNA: TGCGCCAGCAGCTTGGATTTGGGCGCGGGAGAGACCCAGTACTTC.